This TCR beta chain came from a study of shared clonotypes between healthy human individuals. Whole-study findings and limits: On the whole, naive subsets had larger estimated richness than memory subsets had. The four-donor shared clonotypes exceeded non-shared clonotypes in generation probability, with non-shared ones scoring lower.

Germline lookup yields CDR1 SGHKS and CDR2 YYEKEE (reference sequence). Trimming removed 0 bases from V and 3 bases from J, with 9 bases in between. This CDR3 is 15 amino acids long. Libraries were prepared by immunoSEQ multiplex PCR; TCRdb keeps only in-frame clonotypes and omits some of them. The data hold about 1.1 million clones, with approximately 80% observed a single time. The count of this clone is one. Its antigen is currently unknown. Participating donors were healthy, HIV-negative adults free of recent acute infections or vaccinations. Splitting the CD4+ cells yielded a CD45RA+ naive subset and a CD45RA-negative memory subset.

The source of this sequence is a man in his late teens or twenties in good health. Some clones in this sample may be carry-over from other donors' samples. V gene TRBV5-5 combines with J gene TRBJ2-2; D might be TRBD2 (6 bases). The sample consisted of memory CD4+ T cells from PBMCs. Subset: CD45RA-negative fraction. DNA of the CDR3: TGTGCCAGCAGCTTGGGGGGACTGTACACCGGGGAGCTGTTTTTT. Amino acid sequence: CASSLGGLYTGELFF.